The rows below give T cell receptor beta chains drawn from one sample of a study of identical twins. TCRdb itself ran the 5' RACE reads through MiXCR, one entry per CDR3 protein. The sample shows hundreds of thousands of distinct CDR3 sequences, 20% to 25% of them seen only once. The same data also went into a second study, on T cells expressing NK-cell markers.

Sample: CD4+ T cells sorted from blood. The receptor set was obtained from a woman younger than 35 in good health. Both conserved end residues are trimmed from each CDR3. The order of the fields is V gene, D gene, clone size, J gene, CDR3 protein. The D gene is left open where the match is weak. Size values are once, few and many counts, or a class for expanded clones, and some rows have none.

TRBV12-3/TRBV12-4	TRBD2	few	TRBJ2-3	ASSSYPSGRAADTQY
TRBV5-1	NA	NA	TRBJ2-7	ASSLGDEGSEQY
TRBV10-3	TRBD1	NA	TRBJ1-2	AITGTGVHYGYT
TRBV5-1	NA	once	TRBJ1-3	ASSYYQGYGNTIY
TRBV20-1	TRBD1	few	TRBJ1-1	SATETGGYTEAF
TRBV4-1	TRBD1	few	TRBJ2-5	ASSRQGPQTQY
TRBV4-2	NA	few	TRBJ1-5	ASSPRTDNQPQH
TRBV9	TRBD2	NA	TRBJ2-1	ASSSSGVNWNEQF
TRBV4-1	NA	once	TRBJ2-1	ASSQDVRGPSYNEQF
TRBV20-1	NA	NA	TRBJ2-2	SARDTAGGELF
TRBV10-3	NA	few	TRBJ1-6	AISEIARSPLH
TRBV7-2	NA	few	TRBJ1-2	ASSFSPYGYT
TRBV3-1	NA	few	TRBJ2-5	ASSQGGSETQY
TRBV12-5	NA	NA	TRBJ1-1	ASGPGTGLHTEAF
TRBV12-3/TRBV12-4	NA	few	TRBJ1-6	ASSPGGYSPLH
TRBV29-1	NA	NA	TRBJ2-3	SVWGHRYSTDTQY
TRBV10-2	TRBD1	many	TRBJ2-7	ASRQGPSYEQY
TRBV6-1	NA	NA	TRBJ2-1	ASSPPGLSYNEQF
TRBV6-1	TRBD1	NA	TRBJ2-1	ASSEPGQGANEQF
TRBV7-6	TRBD2	NA	TRBJ2-1	ACSSLAGVNEQF
TRBV12-3/TRBV12-4	TRBD1	once	TRBJ2-1	ASRGQGAFDEQF
TRBV6-1	TRBD2	NA	TRBJ2-5	ASIPSGGAKTQY
TRBV20-1	TRBD1	many	TRBJ1-1	SAGQGATEAF
TRBV12-3/TRBV12-4	TRBD2	NA	TRBJ2-7	ASSLAGVREQY
TRBV7-6	TRBD2	few	TRBJ2-1	ASSLVLGEGEQF
TRBV24-1	TRBD1	NA	TRBJ1-2	ATSEGQGYGYT
TRBV6-5	NA	NA	TRBJ2-3	ASTGTTDTQY
TRBV7-2	NA	NA	TRBJ1-1	ASSFQGTTEAF
TRBV2	NA	NA	TRBJ2-5	ASSGEARETQY
TRBV7-2	NA	once	TRBJ2-7	ASSQLRSREQY
TRBV25-1	TRBD1	NA	TRBJ2-2	ASSGSGQGNTGELF
TRBV20-1	NA	many	TRBJ1-2	SARAGGYGYT
TRBV11-2	TRBD2	NA	TRBJ2-3	ASSLMLAGDTQY
TRBV12-3/TRBV12-4	TRBD2	many	TRBJ2-1	ASSFLAGGPREQF
TRBV20-1	TRBD2	few	TRBJ2-1	SAQLAGASDEQF
TRBV25-1	NA	NA	TRBJ2-5	ASSKRGETQY
TRBV9	NA	few	TRBJ2-1	ASSALGFHNEQF
TRBV27	TRBD2	few	TRBJ2-1	ASSSSLAGGEQF
TRBV3-1	NA	NA	TRBJ2-5	ASSRKARETQY
TRBV9	TRBD1	NA	TRBJ2-3	ASSVTGVDTQY
TRBV3-1	NA	NA	TRBJ2-5	ASRPRGRYQETQY
TRBV9	NA	few	TRBJ2-7	ASSVGLAPTYEQY
TRBV20-1	NA	few	TRBJ1-1	SATRVITEAF
TRBV20-1	NA	NA	TRBJ2-1	SAASERAYNEQF
TRBV20-1	NA	few	TRBJ1-2	SARVFGPQANYGYT
TRBV5-1	TRBD1	NA	TRBJ2-2	ASSFDRENTGELF
TRBV5-6	NA	few	TRBJ2-1	ASSLKVLDHTHEQF
TRBV2	NA	NA	TRBJ2-3	AGSPTDTSTDTQY
TRBV3-1	NA	NA	TRBJ2-4	ASSQMGRNIQY
TRBV6-1	NA	NA	TRBJ1-2	ASSDRASAGYT